The rows below give T cell receptor beta chains drawn from one sample of a study of blood T cell repertoires in COVID-19. Sequenced by immunoSEQ multiplex PCR; TCRdb stores in-frame clones only, minus some. Here the sample spans around 170,000 clones, more than 70% being singletons. The sample consisted of peripheral blood. The receptor source for this set is a man aged 60 to 75 with acute or convalescent COVID-19. CDR3s include the opening cysteine and the closing phenylalanine or tryptophan. D genes are given only for firm matches. A row's size may be missing; if present it is once, few, many or a size class.

D gene,J gene,V gene,clone size,CDR3 protein,CDR3 DNA
-,TRBJ2-7,TRBV18,-,CASSQAGRVSEQYF,TGTGCCAGCTCACAGGCAGGCAGGGTCAGCGAGCAGTACTTC
TRBD2,TRBJ2-5,TRBV11-2,once,CASSLLAGGPKETQYF,TGTGCCAGCAGCTTGTTAGCGGGGGGCCCGAAAGAGACCCAGTACTTC
-,TRBJ1-5,TRBV3-1/TRBV3-2,once,CASSQQANSNQPQHF,TGTGCCAGCAGCCAACAAGCTAATAGCAATCAGCCCCAGCATTTT
-,TRBJ2-7,TRBV5-1,-,CASSSGVGSYEQYF,TGCGCCAGCAGCTCAGGGGTTGGATCCTACGAGCAGTACTTC
-,TRBJ1-4,TRBV25-1,-,CASSDLPQGTEKLFF,TGTGCCAGCAGTGACCTCCCGCAGGGAACCGAAAAACTGTTTTTT
-,TRBJ1-3,TRBV27,-,CASSPTGSSGNTIYF,TGTGCCAGCAGTCCTACAGGGAGCTCTGGAAACACCATATATTTT
-,TRBJ2-1,TRBV10-3,-,CAISDDLAQRIDEQFF,TGTGCCATCAGTGATGATCTGGCCCAGCGTATTGACGAGCAGTTCTTC
-,TRBJ2-1,TRBV5-6,-,CASSFVGAQFF,TGTGCCAGCAGTTTCGTAGGGGCGCAGTTCTTC
TRBD1,TRBJ2-5,TRBV9,-,CASTRTGGDETQYF,TGTGCCAGCACCAGGACAGGGGGAGACGAGACCCAGTACTTC
-,TRBJ2-7,TRBV2,-,CASSDSLVYEQYF,TGTGCCAGCAGTGACTCGCTAGTCTACGAGCAGTACTTC
-,TRBJ2-7,TRBV7-9,-,CASSLAGGQLHEQYF,TGTGCCAGCAGCTTAGCCGGGGGACAGCTCCACGAGCAGTACTTC
TRBD1,TRBJ1-2,TRBV5-1,-,CASSPGQGYTF,TGCGCCAGCAGCCCCGGACAGGGTTACACCTTC
-,TRBJ1-1,TRBV29-1,-,CSVCRGGTEAFF,TGCAGCGTTTGTCGCGGGGGCACTGAAGCTTTCTTT
TRBD1,TRBJ1-1,TRBV6-5,once,CASSLGAGGQTEAFF,TGTGCCAGCAGTTTGGGGGCAGGGGGCCAAACCGAAGCTTTCTTT
-,TRBJ1-4,TRBV18,once,CASSPLAVRTTTNEKLFF,TGTGCCAGCTCACCCCTAGCGGTGAGGACGACAACTAATGAAAAACTGTTTTTT